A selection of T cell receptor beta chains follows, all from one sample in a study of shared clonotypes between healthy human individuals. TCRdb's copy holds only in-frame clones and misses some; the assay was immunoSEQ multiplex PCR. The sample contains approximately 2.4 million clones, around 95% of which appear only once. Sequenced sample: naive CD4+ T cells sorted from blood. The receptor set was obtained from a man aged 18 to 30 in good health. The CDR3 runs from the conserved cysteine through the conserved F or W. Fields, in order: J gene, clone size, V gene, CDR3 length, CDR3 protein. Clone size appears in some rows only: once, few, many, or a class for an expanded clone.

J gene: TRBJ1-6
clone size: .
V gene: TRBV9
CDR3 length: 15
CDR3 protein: CASLLLRSGSSPLHF

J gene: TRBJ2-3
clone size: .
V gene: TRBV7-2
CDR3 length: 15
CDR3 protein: CASSLEVLLTDTQYF

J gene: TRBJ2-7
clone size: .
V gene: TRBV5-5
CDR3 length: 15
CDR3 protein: CASSLTGTEFYEQYF

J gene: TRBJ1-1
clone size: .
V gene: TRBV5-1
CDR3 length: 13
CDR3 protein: CASSSRVATEAFF

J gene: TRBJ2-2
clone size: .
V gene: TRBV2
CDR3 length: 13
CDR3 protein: CASSGQSTGELFF

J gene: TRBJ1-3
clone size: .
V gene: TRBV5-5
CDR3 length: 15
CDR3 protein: CASSLGRVSGNTIYF

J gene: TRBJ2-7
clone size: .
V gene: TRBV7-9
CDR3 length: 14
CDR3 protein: CASNWDTPVGEQYF

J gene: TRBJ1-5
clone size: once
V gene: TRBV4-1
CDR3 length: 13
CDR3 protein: CASSQPEIQPQHF

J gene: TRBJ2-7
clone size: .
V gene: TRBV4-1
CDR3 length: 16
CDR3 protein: CASSQETRALTYEQYF

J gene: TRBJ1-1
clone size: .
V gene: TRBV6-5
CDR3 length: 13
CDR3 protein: CASSQGRRAEAFF

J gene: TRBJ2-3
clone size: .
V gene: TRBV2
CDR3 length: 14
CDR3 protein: CASSDGLAADTQYF

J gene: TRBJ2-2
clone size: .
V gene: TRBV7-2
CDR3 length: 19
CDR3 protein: CASSPPNKRAVLNTGELFF

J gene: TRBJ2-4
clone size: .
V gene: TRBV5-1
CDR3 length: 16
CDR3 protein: CASSLAGDLAKNIQYF

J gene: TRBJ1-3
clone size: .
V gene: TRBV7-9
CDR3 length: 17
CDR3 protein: CASSLASSGGAGNTIYF

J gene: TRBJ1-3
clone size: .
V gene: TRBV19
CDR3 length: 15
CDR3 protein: CASSLRQAEGNTIYF

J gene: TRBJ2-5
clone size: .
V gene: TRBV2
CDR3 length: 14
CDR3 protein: CASSGGAKRETQYF

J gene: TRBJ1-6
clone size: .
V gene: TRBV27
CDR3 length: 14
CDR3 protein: CASSFDRENSPLHF

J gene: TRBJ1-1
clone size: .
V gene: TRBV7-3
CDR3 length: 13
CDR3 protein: CASSLSRNTEAFF

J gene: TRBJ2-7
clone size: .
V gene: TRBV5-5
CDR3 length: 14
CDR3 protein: CASSLVGGSYEQYF

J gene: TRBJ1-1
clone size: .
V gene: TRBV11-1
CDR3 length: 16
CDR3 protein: CASSRTGPTRDTEAFF

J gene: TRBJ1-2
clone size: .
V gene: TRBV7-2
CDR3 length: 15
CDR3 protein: CASSLVAGASYGYTF

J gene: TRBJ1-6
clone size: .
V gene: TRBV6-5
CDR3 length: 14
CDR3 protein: CASSRGRSGSPLHF

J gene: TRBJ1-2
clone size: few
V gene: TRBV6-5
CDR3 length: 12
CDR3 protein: CASRSQGEGYTF

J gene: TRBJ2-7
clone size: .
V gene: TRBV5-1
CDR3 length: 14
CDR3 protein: CASSLGQGVYEQYF

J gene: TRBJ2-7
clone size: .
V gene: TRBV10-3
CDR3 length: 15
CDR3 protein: CAIQPGGPPSYEQYF

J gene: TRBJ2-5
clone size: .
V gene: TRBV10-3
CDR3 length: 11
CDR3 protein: CAIADRETQYF

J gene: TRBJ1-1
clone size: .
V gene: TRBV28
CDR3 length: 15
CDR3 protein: CASSSQGLGDTEAFF

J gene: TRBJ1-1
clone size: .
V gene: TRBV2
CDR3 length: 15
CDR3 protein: CASNGQNLMNTEAFF

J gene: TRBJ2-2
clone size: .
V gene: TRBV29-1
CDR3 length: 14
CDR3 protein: CSVESGRLTGELFF

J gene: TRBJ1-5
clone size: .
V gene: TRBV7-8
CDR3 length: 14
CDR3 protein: CASSLQGLNQPQHF

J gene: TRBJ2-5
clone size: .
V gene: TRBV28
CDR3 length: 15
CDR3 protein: CASTSTSLGSETQYF

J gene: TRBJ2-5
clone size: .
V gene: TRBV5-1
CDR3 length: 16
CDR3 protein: CASSLFGQGTQETQYF

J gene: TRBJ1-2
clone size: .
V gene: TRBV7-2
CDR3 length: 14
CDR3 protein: CASRKTGSNYGYTF

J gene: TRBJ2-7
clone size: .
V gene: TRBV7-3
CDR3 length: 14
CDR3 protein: CASSLQRVGTEQYF

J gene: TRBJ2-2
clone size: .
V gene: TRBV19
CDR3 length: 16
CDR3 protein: CASSGWDRGFTGELFF

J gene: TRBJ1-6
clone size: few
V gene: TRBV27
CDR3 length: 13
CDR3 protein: CASKEFLNSPLHF

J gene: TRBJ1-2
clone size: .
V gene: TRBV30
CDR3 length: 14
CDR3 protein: CASITFGTAYGYTF

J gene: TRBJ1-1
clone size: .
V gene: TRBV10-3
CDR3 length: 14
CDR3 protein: CAISGQGKGTEAFF

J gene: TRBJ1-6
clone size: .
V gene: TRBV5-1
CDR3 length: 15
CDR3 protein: CASSPRTGDNSPLHF

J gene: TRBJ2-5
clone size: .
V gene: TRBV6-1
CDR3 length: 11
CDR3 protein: CASSGWETQYF

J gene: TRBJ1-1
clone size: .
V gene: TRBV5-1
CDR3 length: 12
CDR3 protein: CASSWGGTEAFF

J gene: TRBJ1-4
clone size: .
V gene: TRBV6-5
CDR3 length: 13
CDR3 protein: CASSYADRARLFF